The 27 T cell receptor beta chains given below trace back to one sample, sequenced in a study of shared clonotypes between healthy human individuals. Here immunoSEQ multiplex PCR was the method, and the copy in TCRdb shows in-frame clones only, minus some. The table has more than 2,000,000 clones, around 90% seen once; the top ten hold roughly 0.15%. The sequenced material came from naive CD4+ T cells sorted from blood. As for subset: CD45RA+ positively selected. The receptors derive from a young man in good health.

Points on this clone: The same CDR3 can be traced to other DNA sequences in this sample. The chain joins TRBV7-6 to TRBJ1-3; unclear D gene. V dropped 0 bases and J dropped 0 bases, with 6 bases sitting between them. Germline assignment: CDR1 SGHVS and CDR2 FNYEAQ. The CDR3 totals 15 residues. CDR3 DNA sequence: TGTGCCAGCAGCTTAGCCGGCGGCTCTGGAAACACCATATATTTT. This sequence encodes CASSLAGGSGNTIYF.

About this clone: Other DNA sequences from this sample encode an identical CDR3 as well. The chain carries TRBV27 and TRBJ2-5; TRBD1 aligns across 11 bases. The CDR3 consists of 13 residues. CDR1 is MNHEY, CDR2 SMNVEV, per germline (reference sequence). After removal of 4 bases from V and 5 bases from J, the junction contained 0 bases not matched to a gene. The CDR3 DNA follows: TGTGCCAGCAGTTGGACAGGGGGCGAGACCCAGTACTTC. Translation: CASSWTGGETQYF.

The chain employs TRBV5-1 and TRBJ2-2; TRBD2 agrees at 15 bases. Germline V gene data show CDR1 as SGHRS and CDR2 as YFSETQ. The CDR3 runs to 20 residues. Trimming took 4 bases from V and 1 from J; bases not matched to a gene: 11. CDR3 DNA sequence: TGCGCCAGCAGCGTTGGACTAGCGGGAGGGCCGAACCAGAACACCGGGGAGCTGTTTTTT. Its translation is CASSVGLAGGPNQNTGELFF.

The table lists this clone with a few counts. Other DNA sequences from this sample encode an identical CDR3 as well. CDR3 in amino acids: CASSLIYEQYF. The CDR3 DNA follows: TGTGCCAGCAGTTTAATCTACGAGCAGTACTTC. This chain joins TRBV28 and TRBJ2-7; D is uncertain. CDR3 length equals 11 residues. Trimming removed 2 bases at V and 3 bases at J, with 2 bases between. Germline V CDR1 and CDR2: MDHEN, SYDVKM.

V is TRBV6-1 and J is TRBJ2-7; D gene uncertain. Deletions cut 6 bases from V and 4 bases from J, with 13 bases between. There are 13 residues in the CDR3. Germline V gives CDR1 MNHNS, CDR2 SASEGT. The CDR3 protein is CASRIGPQYEQYF. CDR3 nucleotide sequence: TGTGCCAGCAGGATCGGGCCGCAATACGAGCAGTACTTC.

The chain uses TRBV7-9 and TRBJ1-1; weak D call: TRBD1 (5 bases). Germline CDR1 and CDR2: SEHNR and FQNEAQ (reference sequence). CDR3 length: 15 amino acids. V lost 1 base and J 0 bases, leaving 9 bases between the germline ends. CDR3 residues: CASSLGGGMNTEAFF. CDR3 DNA: TGTGCCAGCAGCTTAGGCGGGGGTATGAACACTGAAGCTTTCTTT.

V and J are TRBV2 and TRBJ2-1; weak D call: TRBD2 (5 bases). The CDR3 is 13 amino acids. The ends were cut back, 3 bases at V and 9 bases at J, with 12 bases in the middle. CDR1 SNHLY and CDR2 FYNNEI come from the germline V gene. CDR3 sequence reads: CASSDVARGEQFF. The CDR3 nucleotides are TGTGCCAGCAGTGACGTGGCACGGGGTGAGCAGTTCTTC. Full variable domain (missing parts from reference TRBV2 and TRBJ2-1): EPEVTQTPSHQVTQMGQEVILRCVPISNHLYFYWYRQILGQKVEFLVSFYNNEISEKSEIFDDQFSVERPDGSNFTLKIRSTKLEDSAMYFCASSDVARGEQFFGPGTRLTVL.

This chain links TRBV5-1 with TRBJ2-1; 12 bases map to TRBD2. V gave up 2 bases and J gave up 9 bases; unmatched junction bases: 6. Germline values: CDR1 SGHRS, CDR2 YFSETQ. The CDR3 length is 15 residues. The CDR3 reads CASSFPGLAGAEQFF. For the CDR3, the DNA is TGCGCCAGCAGCTTTCCGGGACTAGCGGGTGCTGAGCAGTTCTTC.

This clone has just a few counts. The identical CDR3 is also encoded by other nucleotide sequences in the sample. The V and J genes are TRBV5-1 and TRBJ2-1; 8 nucleotides align to TRBD2. The CDR3 spans 12 residues. Germline loops: CDR1 SGHRS, CDR2 YFSETQ. Trimming removed 1 base from V and 10 bases from J; junction bases left unmatched: 1. CDR3: CASSLLAGEQFF. In nucleotides, the CDR3 is TGCGCCAGCAGCTTGTTAGCGGGAGAGCAGTTCTTC.

This chain connects TRBV18 to TRBJ2-1, with 7 bases matching TRBD1. Germline-derived CDR1 and CDR2 are KGHSH and LQKENI. This CDR3 has 14 residues. Germline trimming cut 4 bases from V and 5 bases from J; bases unmatched to any gene: 5. CDR3 bases: TGTGCCAGCTCACTAGGGACAGTTGACAATGAGCAGTTCTTC. Amino acids: CASSLGTVDNEQFF.

The CDR3 here is CASSLGPGGATGELFF. In nucleotides, the CDR3 is TGTGCCAGCAGCTTGGGGCCCGGGGGGGCTACCGGGGAGCTGTTTTTT. The V and J genes are TRBV5-4 and TRBJ2-2; the match to TRBD2 covers 8 bases. Germline trimming cut 0 bases from V and 5 bases from J; bases unmatched to any gene: 6. Germline V gives CDR1 SGHNT, CDR2 YYREEE (reference sequence). CDR3 length: 16 amino acids.

The CDR3 region is CASSEYGGEINQPQHF. The DNA of the CDR3 is TGTGCCAGCAGTGAATATGGTGGGGAAATAAATCAGCCCCAGCATTTT. The V and J genes are TRBV6-1 and TRBJ1-5; D is undetermined. Trimming cost V 2 bases and J 4 bases, with 15 bases left between them. The CDR3 loop spans 16 amino acids. The germline V gene has CDR1 MNHNS and CDR2 SASEGT.

The sample holds one count of this clone. This chain links TRBV10-1 with TRBJ1-2, with TRBD1 as a possible D gene (5 bases). CDR1 and CDR2 from the germline V gene are WNHNN and SYGVQD (reference sequence). The V end was cut by 3 bases, the J end by 3 bases, with 8 bases between. The CDR3 runs 13 residues. In DNA, the CDR3 is TGCGCCAGCAGTGACGGGACGGACTATGGCTACACCTTC. Its protein product is CASSDGTDYGYTF.

The rearrangement links TRBV5-1 to TRBJ2-3, with 9 bases identical to TRBD1. Germline V gives CDR1 SGHRS, CDR2 YFSETQ. The CDR3 has 15 amino acids. With V trimmed by 2 bases and J by 5 bases, 6 bases remained unmatched. This CDR3 is CASSFGQGLVDTQYF. The DNA for the CDR3 is TGCGCCAGCAGCTTCGGACAGGGGTTGGTAGATACGCAGTATTTT.

J is TRBJ2-5 and V is TRBV30; D gene uncertain. The closer fit of TRBJ2-7 to the DNA end suggests the J call may be wrong. This CDR3 spans 12 amino acids. Germline V CDR1 and CDR2: GTSNPN, SVGIG (reference sequence). The CDR3 is CAWNFGSYEQYF. The CDR3 nucleotides read TGTGCCTGGAATTTTGGCTCGTACGAGCAGTACTTC.

The genes are TRBV7-9 and TRBJ1-6; the match to TRBD1 covers 11 bases. CDR1 and CDR2 (germline): SEHNR, FQNEAQ (reference sequence). Trimming removed 0 bases from V and 10 bases from J; junction bases left unmatched: 5. The CDR3 runs 16 residues. CDR3 bases: TGTGCCAGCAGCTTAGCGCGGACAGGGGGCAGATCACCCCTCCACTTT. It is translated as CASSLARTGGRSPLHF.

As for this clone: The same CDR3 also results from other DNA sequences found in this sample. The rearrangement links TRBV5-1 to TRBJ1-2; 8 nucleotides agree with TRBD1. V lost 0 bases, J lost 2 bases, and 3 bases stayed unmatched. There are 15 residues in the CDR3. Germline CDR1 SGHRS, CDR2 YFSETQ. CDR3 amino acids: CASSLGGQGNYGYTF. In DNA form, the CDR3 reads TGCGCCAGCAGCTTGGGCGGACAGGGAAACTATGGCTACACCTTC.

The V and J genes are TRBV7-8 and TRBJ2-2; D is perhaps TRBD1 (5 bases). CDR1 and CDR2 from the germline V gene are SGHVS and FQNEAQ. This CDR3 is built from 15 residues. V lost 4 bases, J lost 2 bases, and 11 bases lay in between. Here the CDR3 DNA reads TGTGCCAGCAGCTCCTTGGACAAAAACACCGGGGAGCTGTTTTTT. This translates into CASSSLDKNTGELFF. The full variable domain, rest sourced from reference TRBV7-8 and TRBJ2-2, is GAGVSQSPRYKVAKRGQDVALRCDPISGHVSLFWYQQALGQGPEFLTYFQNEAQLDKSGLPSDRFFAERPEGSVSTLKIQRTQQEDSAVYLCASSSLDKNTGELFFGEGSRLTVL.

V gene TRBV5-1 combines with J gene TRBJ2-3; TRBD1 aligns across 9 bases. The V segment lost 4 bases and the J segment 6 bases; nucleotides outside the gene matches: 6. The CDR3 contains 14 residues. Germline V lookup: CDR1 SGHRS, CDR2 YFSETQ. The DNA for the CDR3 is TGCGCCAGCAGCCAGAGGGGACAGGGTGATACGCAGTATTTT. Protein: CASSQRGQGDTQYF.

V gene TRBV19 combines with J gene TRBJ1-6, with no clear D. The CDR3 totals 13 residues. CDR1 is LNHDA, CDR2 SQIVND, per germline (reference sequence). Trimming cost V 2 bases and J 8 bases, with 7 bases left between them. As DNA, the CDR3 is TGTGCCAGTAGTATAATGAGGGATTCACCCCTCCACTTT. Translating it yields CASSIMRDSPLHF.

CDR3 loop: CASSPTGRSNQPQHF. Written as DNA, the CDR3 is TGTGCCAGCAGTCCTACAGGGCGTAGCAATCAGCCCCAGCATTTT. This chain connects TRBV6-5 to TRBJ1-5, with D perhaps TRBD1 (6 bases). The CDR3 spans 15 residues. V lost 5 bases to trimming and J lost 0 bases, with 11 bases between them. Germline-derived CDR1 and CDR2 are MNHEY and SVGAGI.

This chain's CDR3 is CASSLQRGPTDTQYF. CDR3 DNA: TGTGCCAGCAGTTTACAGCGGGGGCCCACAGATACGCAGTATTTT. The gene calls are TRBV27 and TRBJ2-3, with 8 positions matching TRBD2. The germline V gene encodes CDR1 MNHEY and CDR2 SMNVEV (reference sequence). Trimming removed 2 bases from V and 2 bases from J; junction bases left unmatched: 3. This CDR3 has 15 amino acids.

V and J are TRBV9 and TRBJ1-4, with a tentative D call TRBD1 (5 bases). The V gene's germline CDR1 is SGDLS and CDR2 YYNGEE. The CDR3 spans 15 residues. Between the trimmed V and J ends, which lost 3 bases and 7 bases, there was a span of 16 bases. This chain's CDR3 is CASSAQGAPIEKLFF. The CDR3 DNA reads TGTGCCAGCAGCGCTCAGGGAGCCCCCATTGAAAAACTGTTTTTT.

Details on this clone: The sample contains more than one DNA sequence encoding this CDR3. The J gene is TRBJ1-5, the V gene TRBV2; 7 positions agree with TRBD1. CDR3 length: 14 residues. V was clipped by 5 bases and J by 0 bases; unmatched bases: 1. CDR1 and CDR2 (germline): SNHLY, FYNNEI. The CDR3 nucleotides read TGTGCCAGCAGTAGGGACAGTAGCAATCAGCCCCAGCATTTT. It specifies CASSRDSSNQPQHF.

About this clone itself: Other DNA variants within this sample encode the same CDR3. The chain recombines TRBV6-6 with TRBJ1-1, with D hard to call. There are 14 residues in the CDR3. The V gene's germline CDR1 is MNHNY and CDR2 SVGAGI (reference sequence). Trimming took off 3 bases at V and 0 bases at J, with 8 bases between the two ends. The CDR3 region is CASSYSELNTEAFF. CDR3 bases: TGTGCCAGCAGTTATTCTGAGTTGAACACTGAAGCTTTCTTT.

The chain links TRBV5-4 to TRBJ2-2; 7 nucleotides match TRBD2. In germline, CDR1 is SGHNT, CDR2 YYREEE (reference sequence). There are 17 residues in the CDR3. Trimming cost V 4 bases and J 1 base; bases outside gene matches: 10. The CDR3 spells CASSRGGRGLNTGELFF. The CDR3 DNA reads as TGTGCCAGCAGCCGCGGAGGGCGGGGGTTGAACACCGGGGAGCTGTTTTTT.

The chain recombines TRBV10-3 with TRBJ1-2; D not resolved. Germline loops: CDR1 ENHRY, CDR2 SYGVKD. The ends were cut back, 2 bases at V and 4 bases at J, with 11 bases in the middle. The CDR3 is 14 residues long. CDR3 loop: CAISEDAVGYGYTF. The CDR3, as DNA: TGTGCCATCAGTGAGGACGCGGTGGGCTATGGCTACACCTTC.